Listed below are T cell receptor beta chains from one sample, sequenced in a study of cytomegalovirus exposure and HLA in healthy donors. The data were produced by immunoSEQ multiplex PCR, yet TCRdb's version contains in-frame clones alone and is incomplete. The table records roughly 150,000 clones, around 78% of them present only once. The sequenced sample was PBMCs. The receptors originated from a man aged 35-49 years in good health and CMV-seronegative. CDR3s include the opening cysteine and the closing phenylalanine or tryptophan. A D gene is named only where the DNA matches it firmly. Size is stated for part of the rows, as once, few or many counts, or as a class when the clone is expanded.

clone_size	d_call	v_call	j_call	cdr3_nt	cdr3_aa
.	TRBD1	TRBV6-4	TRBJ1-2	TGTGCCAGCATGGGACAGGCTGATAACTATGGCTACACCTTC	CASMGQADNYGYTF
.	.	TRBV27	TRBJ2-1	TGTGCCAGCAGTCATGGGAGGCAGCCCCTCGCAGCGAAATATGAGCAGTTCTTC	CASSHGRQPLAAKYEQFF
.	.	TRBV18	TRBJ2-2	TGTGCCAGCTCATCCAACGCTAGGAACACCGGGGAGCTGTTTTTT	CASSSNARNTGELFF
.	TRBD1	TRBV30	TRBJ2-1	TGTGCCTGGGGGACAGGGGCGGGCTACAATGAGCAGTTCTTC	CAWGTGAGYNEQFF
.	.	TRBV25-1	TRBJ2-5	TGTGCCAGCAGTGAATACCATAGGACCGGAGGGAGAGAGACCCAGTACTTC	CASSEYHRTGGRETQYF
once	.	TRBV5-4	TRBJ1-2	TGTGCCAGCAGCTTCGAGGCCGGACAGTGGAACTATGGCTACACCTTC	CASSFEAGQWNYGYTF
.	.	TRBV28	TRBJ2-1	TGTGCCAGCAGTTTTCCGGGAGTAGCAGCTCACAATGAGCAGTTCTTC	CASSFPGVAAHNEQFF
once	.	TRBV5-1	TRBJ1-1	TGCGCCAGCAGCTTGGTCGGACTACCCGGGGGTGAAGCTTTCTTT	CASSLVGLPGGEAFF
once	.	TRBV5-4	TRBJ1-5	TGTGCCAGCAGCTCGCAGGGCGATCCCCAGCATTTT	CASSSQGDPQHF
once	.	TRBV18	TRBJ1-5	TGTGCCAGCTCATCCAACAATCAGCCCCAGCATTTT	CASSSNNQPQHF
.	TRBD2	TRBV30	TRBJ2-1	TGTGCCTGGAGTGTGGGGGGAACAGCGGGAGGCCCCTACAATGAGCAGTTCTTC	CAWSVGGTAGGPYNEQFF
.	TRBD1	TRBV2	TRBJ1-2	TGTGCCAGCAGGGGCGGACAGGCCTGGATAAACTATGGCTACACCTTC	CASRGGQAWINYGYTF
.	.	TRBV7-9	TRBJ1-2	TGTGCCAGCAGCCTACCGCAACCAATGGGGCGGAACTATGGCTACACCTTC	CASSLPQPMGRNYGYTF
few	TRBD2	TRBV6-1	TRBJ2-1	TGTGCCAGCAGTGAAGCGACTAGCGGAGATTACAATGAGCAGTTCTTC	CASSEATSGDYNEQFF
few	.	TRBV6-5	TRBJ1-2	TGTGCCAGCAGAGGGGGGGCGACGAGCTATGGCTACACCTTC	CASRGGATSYGYTF
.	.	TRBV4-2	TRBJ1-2	TGTGCCAGCAGCCAAGACGACCAGGCTATCCATGGCTACACCTTC	CASSQDDQAIHGYTF
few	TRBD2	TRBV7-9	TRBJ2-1	TGTGCCAGCAGCTTAGAGGGACTAGCGGGGGTTTACAATGAGCAGTTCTTC	CASSLEGLAGVYNEQFF
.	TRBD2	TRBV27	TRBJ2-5	TGTGCCAGCAAACCCGGGACTAGCGGGACTTTTATAGAGACCCAGTACTTC	CASKPGTSGTFIETQYF
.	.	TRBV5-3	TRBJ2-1	TGTGCCAGAAGCTTGGGAGGGCGGCCCTACAATGAGCAGTTCTTC	CARSLGGRPYNEQFF
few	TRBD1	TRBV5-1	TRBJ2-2	TGCGCCAGCAGCTTCGCGGTGGTAAGGGGGCCGAACACCGGGGAGCTGTTTTTT	CASSFAVVRGPNTGELFF
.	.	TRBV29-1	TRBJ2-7	TGCAGCGTTGGCGGAGGGCACGAGCAGTACTTC	CSVGGGHEQYF
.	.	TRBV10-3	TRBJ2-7	TGTGCCATCAGTGAGTCACGGGAGCCGTCGTACGAGCAGTACTTC	CAISESREPSYEQYF
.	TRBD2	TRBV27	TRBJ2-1	TGTGCCAGCAGTTTGGGACTAGCGGGAGTACCTGAGCAGTTCTTC	CASSLGLAGVPEQFF
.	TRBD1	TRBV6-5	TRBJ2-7	TGTGCCAGCAGGGGGACAGGGACTACCTACGAGCAGTACTTC	CASRGTGTTYEQYF
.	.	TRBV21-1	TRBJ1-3	TGTGCCAGCAGCAAAGTGGGGCGCGGTGGGCAGTCTGGAAACACCATATATTTT	CASSKVGRGGQSGNTIYF